The 13 T cell receptor beta chains in this list originate from one sample, sequenced in a study of shared clonotypes between healthy human individuals (dated by TCRdb to the early 2020s). The library was obtained by the immunoSEQ multiplex PCR assay. The table was pulled from immuneACCESS by TCRdb, which kept in-frame rearrangements only. Such tables lose some clones; where checked, under half of the loss comes from unresolved V genes, and the rest has no known cause. The table for this sample lists about 660,000 clones; 74% of them were counted only once. The ten largest account for under 2% of the sample. The sequenced sample was memory CD4+ T cells sorted from blood. Per the publication, the cell subset or site label means: CD45RA-negative fraction. The receptor source for this set is a woman in her 30s in good health.

This sequence joins TRBV11-2 and TRBJ2-1; 7 bases agree with TRBD2. The CDR3 totals 14 residues. J lost 5 bases, V lost 8 bases, and 9 bases had no gene match. Germline CDR1 and CDR2: SGHAT and FQNNGV. This CDR3 is CASSGGSFHNEQFF. In DNA, the CDR3 is TGTGCCAGCTCGGGCGGGAGTTTCCACAATGAGCAGTTCTTC.

This clone was seen a single time. The chain uses TRBV27 and TRBJ2-3; TRBD2 is a possible D gene (5 bases). CDR3 size: 14 residues. Between the trimmed V and J ends, which lost 10 bases and 4 bases, there was a span of 18 bases. The germline CDR1 and CDR2 sequences are MNHEY and SMNVEV (reference sequence). This CDR3 reads CAISRDRVSDTQYF. The DNA for the CDR3 is TGTGCCATCTCCCGGGATCGAGTCTCAGATACGCAGTATTTT.

V and J are TRBV29-1 and TRBJ2-2, with TRBD1 identical over 9 bases. CDR1 is SQVTM and CDR2 is ANQGSEA in the germline V gene. The CDR3 runs to 14 residues. Germline trimming cut 0 bases from V and 7 bases from J; bases unmatched to any gene: 3. The chain's CDR3 is CSVEEGTGHGELFF. CDR3 coding DNA: TGCAGCGTTGAAGAAGGGACAGGGCACGGGGAGCTGTTTTTT.

The chain employs TRBV9 and TRBJ2-7; maybe TRBD2 (6 bases). The CDR3 runs to 14 residues. CDR1 is SGDLS, CDR2 YYNGEE, per germline. The ends were cut back, 4 bases at V and 7 bases at J, with 18 bases in the middle. This CDR3 is CASSPSGGAGEQYF. In nucleotides, the CDR3 is TGTGCCAGCAGCCCTAGTGGGGGAGCGGGTGAGCAGTACTTC.

The chain carries TRBV5-1 and TRBJ2-5, with D perhaps matching TRBD2 (5 bases). Germline V gene lookup returns CDR1 SGHRS and CDR2 YFSETQ. The V end was cut by 3 bases, the J end by 1 base, with 10 bases between. This CDR3 comprises 14 residues. The chain's CDR3 is CASSSPLAQETQYF. The CDR3, as DNA: TGCGCCAGCAGCTCCCCCCTAGCCCAAGAGACCCAGTACTTC.

The rearrangement uses TRBV15 and TRBJ1-5; D gene unclear. This CDR3 is 13 amino acids long. With 1 base removed from V and 6 bases from J, the gap between germline ends came to 7 bases. Germline CDR1 and CDR2: LNHNV and YYDKDF (reference sequence). Written as DNA, the CDR3 is TGTGCCACCAGCAGAGCGCGGACTCAGCCCCAGCATTTT. Residues: CATSRARTQPQHF.

This clone was seen once. This chain links TRBV28 with TRBJ2-6, with D perhaps matching TRBD2 (7 bases). V dropped 6 bases and J dropped 2 bases, with 20 bases sitting between them. The CDR3 length is 18 residues. The germline CDR1 and CDR2 sequences are MDHEN and SYDVKM. The CDR3 protein is CASSPTLGGRTGANVLTF. CDR3 coding DNA: TGTGCCAGCAGCCCTACCCTCGGGGGGCGCACTGGGGCCAACGTCCTGACTTTC.

This chain connects TRBV9 to TRBJ1-4, with 8 bases fitting TRBD1. The V gene end was trimmed by 2 bases and the J gene end by 8 bases; junction bases not matched to a gene: 2. The CDR3 has 13 amino acids. Germline V gene sequence: CDR1 SGDLS, CDR2 YYNGEE. CDR3 nucleotide sequence: TGTGCCAGCAGCGTGACAGGGGAGGAAAAACTGTTTTTT. It specifies CASSVTGEEKLFF.

In its sample, this clone was seen a few times. The chain has TRBV30 and TRBJ1-4; D not resolved. CDR3 length equals 14 residues. The V gene's germline CDR1 is GTSNPN and CDR2 SVGIG (reference sequence). V lost 4 bases and J 0 bases, leaving 9 bases between the germline ends. The CDR3 region is CAWKTIATNEKLFF. The CDR3 DNA sequence: TGTGCCTGGAAAACCATTGCAACTAATGAAAAACTGTTTTTT.

The V call is TRBV5-4, the J call TRBJ2-2; TRBD1 matches at 7 bases. The CDR3 loop spans 16 amino acids. Losses at the gene ends were 0 bases for V and 3 bases for J; bases not matched to a gene: 5. Germline CDR1 and CDR2: SGHNT and YYREEE (reference sequence). The DNA of the CDR3 is TGTGCCAGCAGCTTGGGACAGGGTGATCACACCGGGGAGCTGTTTTTT. This encodes CASSLGQGDHTGELFF. Full variable domain (missing parts from reference TRBV5-4 and TRBJ2-2): ETGVTQSPTHLIKTRGQQVTLRCSSQSGHNTVSWYQQALGQGPQFIFQYYREEENGRGNFPPRFSGLQFPNYSSELNVNALELDDSALYLCASSLGQGDHTGELFFGEGSRLTVL.

This clone was observed a handful of times. CDR3 region: CASSLGTSPHNEQFF. The CDR3 nucleotides are TGTGCCAGCAGCTTGGGGACTAGCCCACACAATGAGCAGTTCTTC. The gene calls are TRBV5-4 and TRBJ2-1, with 8 positions matching TRBD2. V lost 0 bases, J lost 5 bases, and 4 bases stayed unmatched. The V gene's germline CDR1 is SGHNT and CDR2 YYREEE (reference sequence). The CDR3 extends over 15 amino acids. Full variable domain (outside the CDR3, taken from reference TRBV5-4 and TRBJ2-1): ETGVTQSPTHLIKTRGQQVTLRCSSQSGHNTVSWYQQALGQGPQFIFQYYREEENGRGNFPPRFSGLQFPNYSSELNVNALELDDSALYLCASSLGTSPHNEQFFGPGTRLTVL.

As concerns this clone: Different DNA sequences within this sample yield the same CDR3. This chain uses TRBV5-1 with TRBJ2-2; TRBD2 is a possible D gene (5 bases). The CDR3 loop spans 15 amino acids. V was pared by 0 bases and J by 5 bases, with 11 bases between. Germline lookup yields CDR1 SGHRS and CDR2 YFSETQ. In nucleotides, the CDR3 is TGCGCCAGCAGCTTGGGTCTAGCAATTACCGGGGAGCTGTTTTTT. Translated: CASSLGLAITGELFF.

This clone was recorded once. This chain joins TRBV28 and TRBJ2-3; no firm D call. The CDR3 contains 13 residues. Trimming took off 6 bases at V and 2 bases at J, with 9 bases between the two ends. Per germline, CDR1 MDHEN and CDR2 SYDVKM. DNA of the CDR3: TGTGCCAGCAGGCAAGGGTCCACAGATACGCAGTATTTT. Its translation: CASRQGSTDTQYF. The full variable domain, with the rest looked up from reference TRBV28 and TRBJ2-3, is DVKVTQSSRYLVKRTGEKVFLECVQDMDHENMFWYRQDPGLGLRLIYFSYDVKMKEKGDIPEGYSVSREKKERFSLILESASTNQTSMYLCASRQGSTDTQYFGPGTRLTVL.